The 2 T cell receptor beta chains in this list originate from one sample, sequenced in a study of T cell responses to AZD1222 COVID-19 vaccine. Here immunoSEQ multiplex PCR was the method, and the copy in TCRdb shows in-frame clones only, minus some. The sample contains approximately 190,000 clones, around 87% of which appear only once. The material was peripheral blood, obtained on day 0 of MenACWY control vaccination. The receptors derive from an adult in good health.

The rearrangement joins TRBV27 to TRBJ2-7, with 15 positions matching TRBD2. The CDR3 has 15 residues. CDR1 is MNHEY and CDR2 is SMNVEV in the germline V gene (reference sequence). The ends lost 6 bases at V and 4 bases at J; junction bases unmatched: 4. The DNA for the CDR3 is TGTGCCAGCAGGATAGGGACTAGCGGGAGGTACGAGCAGTACTTC. This translates into CASRIGTSGRYEQYF.

The genes are TRBV6-6 and TRBJ2-1, with D unclear. CDR3 length: 12 amino acids. V lost 8 bases and J lost 10, with 15 bases in between. CDR1 is MNHNY and CDR2 is SVGAGI in the germline V gene (reference sequence). CDR3 bases: TGTGCCAGCCGCGTCCGAACAACAGAGCAGTTCTTC. It codes for CASRVRTTEQFF.